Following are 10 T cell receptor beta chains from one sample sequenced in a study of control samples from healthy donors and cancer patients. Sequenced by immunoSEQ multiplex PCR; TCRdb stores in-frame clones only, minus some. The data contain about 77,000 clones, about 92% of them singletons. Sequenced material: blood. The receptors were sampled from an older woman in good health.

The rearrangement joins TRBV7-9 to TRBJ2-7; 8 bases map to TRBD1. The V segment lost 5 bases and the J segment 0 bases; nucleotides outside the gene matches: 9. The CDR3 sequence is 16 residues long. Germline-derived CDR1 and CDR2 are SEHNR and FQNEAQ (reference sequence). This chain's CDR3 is CASSHYQGASSYEQYF. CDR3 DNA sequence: TGTGCCAGCAGCCACTACCAGGGGGCAAGCTCCTACGAGCAGTACTTC.

The DNA for the CDR3 is TGTGCCACCAGTGGGGTTAGCGGGAGGGCCAACACCGGGGAGCTGTTTTTT. Protein product: CATSGVSGRANTGELFF. The chain combines TRBV24-1 with TRBJ2-2; 11 bases map to TRBD2. The germline V gene encodes CDR1 KGHDR and CDR2 SFDVKD. J gave up 2 bases and V 5 bases, and 6 bases lay outside the gene matches. The CDR3 is 17 residues long.

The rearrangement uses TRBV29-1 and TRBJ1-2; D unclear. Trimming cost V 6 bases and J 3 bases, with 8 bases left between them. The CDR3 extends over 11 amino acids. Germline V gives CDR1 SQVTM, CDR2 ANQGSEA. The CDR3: CSVRVDYGYTF. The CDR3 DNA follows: TGCAGCGTAAGGGTAGACTATGGCTACACCTTC.

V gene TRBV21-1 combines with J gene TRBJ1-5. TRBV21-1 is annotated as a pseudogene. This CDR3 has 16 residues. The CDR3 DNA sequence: TGTGCCAGCAGCCTCGGGCGGCGGGATAGCAATCAGCCCCAGCATTTT. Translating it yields CASSLGRRDSNQPQHF.

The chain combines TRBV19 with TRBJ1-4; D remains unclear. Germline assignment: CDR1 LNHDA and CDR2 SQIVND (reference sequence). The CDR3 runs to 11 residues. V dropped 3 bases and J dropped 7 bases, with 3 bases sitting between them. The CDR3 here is CASSIGEKLFF. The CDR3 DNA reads TGTGCCAGTAGTATTGGTGAAAAACTGTTTTTT.

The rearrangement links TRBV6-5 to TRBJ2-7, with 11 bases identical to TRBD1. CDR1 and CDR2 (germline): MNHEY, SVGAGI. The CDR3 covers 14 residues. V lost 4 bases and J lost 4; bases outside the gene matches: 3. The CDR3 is CASSWGQGGYEQYF. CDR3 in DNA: TGTGCCAGCAGTTGGGGACAGGGGGGATACGAGCAGTACTTC.

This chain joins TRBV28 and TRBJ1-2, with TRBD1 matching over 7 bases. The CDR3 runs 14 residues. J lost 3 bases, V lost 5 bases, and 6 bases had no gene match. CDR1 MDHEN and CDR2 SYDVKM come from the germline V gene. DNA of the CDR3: TGTGCCAGCAGTACAACACAGGGGTACTATGGCTACACCTTC. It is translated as CASSTTQGYYGYTF.

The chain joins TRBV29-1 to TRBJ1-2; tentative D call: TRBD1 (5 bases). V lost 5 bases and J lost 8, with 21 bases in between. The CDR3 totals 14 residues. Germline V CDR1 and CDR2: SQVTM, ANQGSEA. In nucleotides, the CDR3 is TGCAGCGTTCAAGGCTCTGGCAGGGTCAAAGGCTACACCTTC. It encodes CSVQGSGRVKGYTF. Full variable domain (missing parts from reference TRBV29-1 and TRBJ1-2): SAVISQKPSRDICQRGTSLTIQCQVDSQVTMMFWYRQQPGQSLTLIATANQGSEATYESGFVIDKFPISRPNLTFSTLTVSNMSPEDSSIYLCSVQGSGRVKGYTFGSGTRLTVV.

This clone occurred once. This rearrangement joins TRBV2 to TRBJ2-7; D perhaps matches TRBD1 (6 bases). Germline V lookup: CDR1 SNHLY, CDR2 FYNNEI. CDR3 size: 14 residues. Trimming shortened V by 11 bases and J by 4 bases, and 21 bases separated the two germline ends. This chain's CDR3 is CALGASGWIYEQYF. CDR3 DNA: TGTGCCCTGGGGGCCTCAGGTTGGATTTACGAGCAGTACTTC.

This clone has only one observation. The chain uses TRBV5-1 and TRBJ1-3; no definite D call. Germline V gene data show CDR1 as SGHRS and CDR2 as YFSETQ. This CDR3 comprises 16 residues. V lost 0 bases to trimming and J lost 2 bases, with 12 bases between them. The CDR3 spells CASSLEGPRAGNTIYF. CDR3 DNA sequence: TGCGCCAGCAGCTTGGAAGGACCTAGGGCTGGAAACACCATATATTTT.